This TCR beta chain is from a study of regulatory and conventional T cells in RAG deficiency. Study details: Autoimmunity is frequent in combined immunodeficiency with hypomorphic RAG mutations.

The protocol was immunoSEQ multiplex PCR, while the TCRdb copy is restricted to in-frame clones and leaves out a portion. Of hundreds of clones listed, 40% to 45% are singletons. Germline V gene data show CDR1 as MNHEY and CDR2 as SMNVEV (reference sequence). The CDR3 covers 16 residues. The trim removed 6 bases at V and 0 bases at J, leaving 10 bases unmatched. The sorted conventional CD4+ T cells were CD25-low and CD127-high, with genomic DNA sequenced. This rearrangement joins TRBV27 to TRBJ1-2, with 7 bases that match TRBD1. The receptor was isolated from a human donor with RAG deficiency presenting as severe combined immunodeficiency. The sequenced sample consisted of CD4+ effector T cells sorted from blood. The CDR3 spells CASSLGLGTANYGYTF. CDR3 DNA: TGTGCCAGCAGCTTAGGGCTGGGGACAGCTAACTATGGCTACACCTTC.